This T cell receptor beta chain originates from a study of T cells in women clearing cervical HPV infection. Generated by immunoSEQ multiplex PCR, the TCRdb table keeps only in-frame clones and is missing some. The table for this sample gives 40,000 to 55,000 clones. Details on this clone: The read halts 3 residues ahead of the CDR3 end, with the missing end drawn from the germline J gene.

The CDR3 contains 17 residues. V was trimmed by 1 base and J by 2 bases, leaving 12 bases between them. Germline V gives CDR1 KGHSH, CDR2 LQKENI. The receptor was derived from a woman aged 18 to 69 with a cervical HPV16 infection that either progressed to CIN3+ or cleared (not recorded which). Input material: blood buffy coat. The V gene is TRBV18, the J gene TRBJ2-6; possibly TRBD2 for D (6 bases). The CDR3 DNA, read in part, is TGTGCCAGCTCACCACGGGCCGGGGGAACTGGGGCCAACGTC. Residues: CASSPRAGGTGANV. In full, the CDR3 is CASSPRAGGTGANVLTF.